Listed here are 18 T cell receptor beta chains from one sample, sequenced in a study of blood T cell repertoires in COVID-19. This table comes from immunoSEQ multiplex PCR, and its TCRdb copy is limited to in-frame clones, with some not included. The sample yields 150,000 to 200,000 clones, 70% to 90% seen once. The sequenced material came from peripheral blood. These receptors were taken from a man between 60 and 70 years old with active or convalescent COVID-19.

In this sample, this clone turned up a few times. The V and J genes are TRBV5-6 and TRBJ1-1; 8 bases line up with TRBD1. The germline CDR1 and CDR2 sequences are SGHDT and YYEEEE. This CDR3 has 14 residues. V lost 2 bases and J lost 6; bases outside the gene matches: 6. The CDR3: CASSFGQGEAEAFF. Written as DNA, the CDR3 is TGTGCCAGCAGCTTCGGACAGGGAGAAGCTGAAGCTTTCTTT. The full variable domain, in which reference TRBV5-6 and TRBJ1-1 provide the parts outside the CDR3, is DAGVTQSPTHLIKTRGQQVTLRCSPKSGHDTVSWYQQALGQGPQFIFQYYEEEERQRGNFPDRFSGHQFPNYSSELNVNALLLGDSALYLCASSFGQGEAEAFFGQGTRLTVV.

The chain recombines TRBV2 with TRBJ1-1; TRBD1 matches 8 bases. The V and J ends lost 3 bases and 4 bases, in that order; junction bases with no gene match: 4. Germline assignment: CDR1 SNHLY and CDR2 FYNNEI. The CDR3 extends over 14 amino acids. In nucleotides, the CDR3 is TGTGCCAGCAGTGACAGGGGGCAGAGCACTGAAGCTTTCTTT. Protein sequence: CASSDRGQSTEAFF.

The chain links TRBV7-9 to TRBJ1-2; TRBD1 matches at 7 bases. The V segment lost 5 bases and the J segment 5 bases; nucleotides outside the gene matches: 8. From germline, CDR1 is SEHNR and CDR2 FQNEAQ (reference sequence). This CDR3 has 14 residues. CDR3 sequence reads: CASSLTGPGYGYTF. CDR3 nucleotides: TGTGCCAGCAGCCTGACAGGGCCTGGGTATGGCTACACCTTC.

The chain couples TRBV19 to TRBJ1-5; 9 positions match TRBD1. Losses at the gene ends were 8 bases for V and 1 base for J; bases not matched to a gene: 3. The length of the CDR3 is 14 residues. The germline V gene has CDR1 LNHDA and CDR2 SQIVND (reference sequence). The CDR3: CASSGQGSNQPQHF. The CDR3 DNA follows: TGTGCCAGTTCCGGACAGGGGAGCAATCAGCCCCAGCATTTT.

The chain joins TRBV30 to TRBJ1-2; D might be TRBD1 (6 bases). The V end was cut by 2 bases, the J end by 3 bases, with 10 bases between. Germline V gene data show CDR1 as GTSNPN and CDR2 as SVGIG (reference sequence). This CDR3 has 13 residues. The CDR3 protein is CAWSIQGHYGYTF. Written as DNA, the CDR3 is TGTGCCTGGAGTATACAGGGTCACTATGGCTACACCTTC.

In its sample, this clone was seen many times. This rearrangement joins TRBV4-1 to TRBJ1-4; 7 bases fit TRBD1. CDR3 length: 16 amino acids. In germline, CDR1 is MGHRA, CDR2 YSYEKL. The V and J ends lost 6 bases and 7 bases, in that order; junction bases with no gene match: 14. CDR3 protein: CASRLSPTGSPEKLFF. In DNA, the CDR3 is TGCGCCAGCAGGCTGTCGCCGACAGGGTCGCCTGAAAAACTGTTTTTT.

The chain couples TRBV21-1 to TRBJ1-6; the table's D call, TRBD1, has no DNA check behind it. TRBV21-1 is marked as a pseudogene. The CDR3 has 17 residues. In DNA, the CDR3 is TGTGCCAGCAGCGGGTCAACGGGACAGGCAATGGGGTCACCCCTCCACTTT. This gives the protein CASSGSTGQAMGSPLHF.

The chain is built from TRBV7-7 and TRBJ2-1, with 9 bases matching TRBD1. V gave up 4 bases and J gave up 9 bases; unmatched junction bases: 16. Germline V gene sequence: CDR1 SSHAT, CDR2 FNYEAQ (reference sequence). This CDR3 region has 17 residues. CDR3 protein: CASSSMGQGLTPGEQFF. In DNA, the CDR3 is TGTGCCAGCAGCTCGATGGGACAGGGACTAACACCGGGTGAGCAGTTCTTC.

The V gene is TRBV6-5, the J gene TRBJ2-3; TRBD2 aligns across 9 bases. Per the germline V gene, CDR1 is MNHEY and CDR2 is SVGAGI. The CDR3 loop spans 14 amino acids. J was trimmed by 5 bases and V by 4 bases; bases with no gene match: 4. The CDR3 nucleotides read TGTGCCAGCAGTTTCGCGGGGGGGGAAGATACGCAGTATTTT. As protein: CASSFAGGEDTQYF.

This clone came up a few times. Here the CDR3 reads CASSQGGGNYGYTF. Here the CDR3 DNA reads TGTGCCAGCAGCCAAGGGGGCGGCAACTATGGCTACACCTTC. The chain employs TRBV3-1 (or the pseudogene TRBV3-2) and TRBJ1-2; possible D gene TRBD1, 5 bases. The V end was cut by 1 base, the J end by 2 bases, with 8 bases between. CDR3 size: 14 residues. The germline gives CDR1 LGHDT, CDR2 YNNKEL (reference sequence).

V is TRBV29-1 and J is TRBJ1-4; D not resolved. This CDR3 region has 14 residues. Between the trimmed V and J ends, which lost 4 bases and 15 bases, there was a span of 24 bases. CDR1 and CDR2 (germline): SQVTM, ANQGSEA. The CDR3 sequence is CSVVVLGSPFSLFF. CDR3 nucleotide sequence: TGCAGCGTTGTAGTTCTCGGTTCCCCCTTTTCATTGTTTTTT.

This chain links TRBV5-1 with TRBJ1-4, with D tentatively TRBD1 (5 bases). V was trimmed by 4 bases and J by 12 bases, leaving 22 bases between them. Per the germline V gene, CDR1 is SGHRS and CDR2 is YFSETQ. This CDR3 has 15 residues. CDR3 amino acids: CASSNAGPGSGELFF. The CDR3 DNA follows: TGCGCCAGCAGCAATGCGGGGCCGGGTTCTGGTGAACTGTTTTTT.

The chain uses TRBV19 and TRBJ1-1; weak D call: TRBD1 (5 bases). Trimming pared 0 bases from V and 4 bases from J, leaving 12 bases between. From germline, CDR1 is LNHDA and CDR2 SQIVND (reference sequence). The CDR3 is 15 amino acids. CDR3: CASSIDGRVSTEAFF. The CDR3 nucleotides read TGTGCCAGTAGTATAGATGGCAGGGTTAGCACTGAAGCTTTCTTT.

V is TRBV10-3 and J is TRBJ1-1; D gene unclear. Trimming pared 2 bases from V and 0 bases from J, leaving 7 bases between. The germline gives CDR1 ENHRY, CDR2 SYGVKD. The CDR3 is 14 residues long. DNA for the CDR3: TGTGCCATCAGTGAGCCTAGAATGAACACTGAAGCTTTCTTT. Amino acids: CAISEPRMNTEAFF.

V gene TRBV12-3 or TRBV12-4 combines with J gene TRBJ2-1; no reliable D call. The germline V and J ends were trimmed by 3 bases and 11 bases, with 11 bases remaining between them. The CDR3 covers 12 residues. The CDR3 sequence: CASSLRTVKQFF. For the CDR3, the DNA is TGTGCCAGCAGTTTGCGAACAGTTAAGCAGTTCTTC.

The rearrangement links TRBV6-4 to TRBJ1-5; TRBD1 is a possible D gene (5 bases). The V end lost 9 bases, the J end lost 7 bases, and 16 bases lay between the germline ends. The CDR3 length is 13 residues. The germline V gene encodes CDR1 MRHNA and CDR2 SNTAGT. CDR3 protein: CARGGQGGQPQHF. CDR3 nucleotides: TGTGCCAGGGGTGGGCAGGGCGGCCAGCCCCAGCATTTT.

There are a few counts of this clone. The chain is built from TRBV7-3 and TRBJ2-2, with 9 nucleotides matching TRBD2. Germline trimming cut 5 bases from V and 7 bases from J; bases unmatched to any gene: 11. Germline V gene data show CDR1 as SGHTA and CDR2 as FQGTGA. CDR3 length: 16 residues. The CDR3 DNA reads TGTGCCAGCAGCCTCCGGCGGGGGGGCGATAGCGGGGAGCTGTTTTTT. Its translation is CASSLRRGGDSGELFF.

The chain carries TRBV5-1 and TRBJ1-2; the D is unclear. Between the trimmed V and J ends, which lost 0 bases and 3 bases, there was a span of 12 bases. Germline V gene sequence: CDR1 SGHRS, CDR2 YFSETQ. CDR3 length equals 15 residues. CDR3 loop: CASSLGGERHYGYTF. The CDR3 DNA is TGCGCCAGCAGCTTGGGCGGCGAGAGACACTATGGCTACACCTTC.